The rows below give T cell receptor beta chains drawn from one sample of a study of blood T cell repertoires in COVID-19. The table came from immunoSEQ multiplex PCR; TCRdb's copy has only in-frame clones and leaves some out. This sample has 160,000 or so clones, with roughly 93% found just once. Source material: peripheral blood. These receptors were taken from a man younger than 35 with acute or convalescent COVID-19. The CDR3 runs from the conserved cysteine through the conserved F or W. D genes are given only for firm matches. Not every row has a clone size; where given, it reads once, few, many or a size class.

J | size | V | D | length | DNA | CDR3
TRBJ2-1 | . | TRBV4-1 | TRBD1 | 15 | TGCGCCAGCAGCCAACCCGGGACAGGCTTGAATGAGCAGTTCTTC | CASSQPGTGLNEQFF
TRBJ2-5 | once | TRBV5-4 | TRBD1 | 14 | TGTGCCAGCAGCTTTTCCCGGACAGGGGAGACCCAGTACTTC | CASSFSRTGETQYF
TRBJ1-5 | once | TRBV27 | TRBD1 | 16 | TGTGCCAGCAGGGGAAGGGGGCAGGCTAACAATCAGCCCCAGCATTTT | CASRGRGQANNQPQHF
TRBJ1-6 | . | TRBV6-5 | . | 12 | TGTGCCAGCAGTTTGGAGAATTCACCCCTCCACTTT | CASSLENSPLHF
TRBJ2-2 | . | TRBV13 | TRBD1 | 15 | TGTGCCAGCACGACCGGGACAGGGAACACCGGGGAGCTGTTTTTT | CASTTGTGNTGELFF
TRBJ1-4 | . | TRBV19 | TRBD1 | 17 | TGTGCCAGTAGTCGACAGGGATCCGGGCTCACTAATGAAAAACTGTTTTTT | CASSRQGSGLTNEKLFF
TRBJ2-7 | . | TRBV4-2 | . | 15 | TGTGCCAGCAGCCCCGGACAGCTAATCTCCTACGAGCAGTACTTC | CASSPGQLISYEQYF
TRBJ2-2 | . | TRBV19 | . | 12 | TGTGCCAGTAGTATAGATTACGGGGAGCTGTTTTTT | CASSIDYGELFF
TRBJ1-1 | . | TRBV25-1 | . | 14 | TGTGCCACCAGACGGGGGGCGAGCCACACTGAAGCTTTCTTT | CATRRGASHTEAFF
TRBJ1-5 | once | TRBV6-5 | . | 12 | TGTGCCAGCAGTTCCACAGGAGGGTCCCAGCATTTT | CASSSTGGSQHF
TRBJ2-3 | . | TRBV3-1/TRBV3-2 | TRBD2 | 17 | TGTGCCAGCAGCCGGGTTCCTAGCGGGGGGGCCGAAGATACGCAGTATTTT | CASSRVPSGGAEDTQYF
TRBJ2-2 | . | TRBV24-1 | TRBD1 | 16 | TGTGCCACCAGTGATCCCGGGACAGGGGCCACCGGGGAGCTGTTTTTT | CATSDPGTGATGELFF
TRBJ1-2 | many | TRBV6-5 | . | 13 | TGTGCCAGCAGGAAACAGGGAGGGGAGGGCTACACCTTC | CASRKQGGEGYTF
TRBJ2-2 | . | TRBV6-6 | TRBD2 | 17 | TGTGCCAGCATTCGAATGGGACTAGCCTCGAACACCGGGGAGCTGTTTTTT | CASIRMGLASNTGELFF
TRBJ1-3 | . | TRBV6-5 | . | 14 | TGTGCCAGCAGATTCAGAGGCGCTGGAAACACCATATATTTT | CASRFRGAGNTIYF
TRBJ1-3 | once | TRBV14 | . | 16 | TGTGCCAGCAGCCAAGGTTCAGGGGCTTCTGGAAACACCATATATTTT | CASSQGSGASGNTIYF
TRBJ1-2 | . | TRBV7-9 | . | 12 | TGTGCCAGCAGCTTCGTGACAGTTGGCTACACCTTC | CASSFVTVGYTF
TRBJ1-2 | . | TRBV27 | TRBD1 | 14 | TGTGCCAGCAGTCCCCGACAGGGGAACTATGGCTACACCTTC | CASSPRQGNYGYTF
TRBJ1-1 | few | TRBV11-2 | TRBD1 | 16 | TGTGCCAGCAGCTTAGGAGGGACAGGGGGTAGGGCTGAAGCTTTCTTT | CASSLGGTGGRAEAFF
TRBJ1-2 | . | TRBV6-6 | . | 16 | TGTGCCAGCAGGCCACTCGGGGGGGGGCGTGACTATGGCTACACCTTC | CASRPLGGGRDYGYTF
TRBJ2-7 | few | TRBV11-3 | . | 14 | TGTGCCAGCAGCTTAGCCCCCCAGTCCTCCGAGCAGTACTTC | CASSLAPQSSEQYF
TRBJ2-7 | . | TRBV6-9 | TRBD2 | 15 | TGTGCCAGCAGTTCTCGACTAGCGGGGACCTACGAGCAGTACTTC | CASSSRLAGTYEQYF
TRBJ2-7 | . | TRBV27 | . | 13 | TGTGCCAGCAGTTACGACTTGGGTCGGGAGCAGTACTTC | CASSYDLGREQYF
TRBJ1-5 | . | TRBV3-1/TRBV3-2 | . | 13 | TGTGCCAGCAGCCAGGGGCGCAATCAGCCCCAGCATTTT | CASSQGRNQPQHF
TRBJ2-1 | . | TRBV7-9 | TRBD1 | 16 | TGTGCCAGCAGCCCGCGCGACAGGGGGCCCGGAGGAAGAGAGTTCTTC | CASSPRDRGPGGREFF
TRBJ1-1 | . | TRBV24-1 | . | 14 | TGTGCCACCAGTGATTCAGCAGGGCAGGCTGAAGCTTTCTTT | CATSDSAGQAEAFF
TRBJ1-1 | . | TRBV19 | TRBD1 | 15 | TGTGCCAGTAGTATCGAGTGGAAGGGGGCGAATGAAGCTTTCTTT | CASSIEWKGANEAFF
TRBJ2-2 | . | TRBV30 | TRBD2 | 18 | TGTGCCTGGAGTGCCAAAATTCTAGCGGGAGGGATCACCGGGGAGCTGTTTTTT | CAWSAKILAGGITGELFF
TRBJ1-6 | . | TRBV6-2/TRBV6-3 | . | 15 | TGTGCCAGCAGTTACGGGGGACTCCTGAGGGAGACCCTCCACTTT | CASSYGGLLRETLHF
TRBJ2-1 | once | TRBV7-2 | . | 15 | TGTGCCAGCAGCTTAAGGTCTGGGGGCACGGTTGAGCAGTTCTTC | CASSLRSGGTVEQFF
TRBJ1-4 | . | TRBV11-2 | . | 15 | TGTGCCAGCAGTTTACAGGGAATAGTTTTAGAAAAACTGTTTTTT | CASSLQGIVLEKLFF
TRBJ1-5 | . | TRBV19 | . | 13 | TGTGCCAGTAGTTCGGCCTCAGGCCAGCCCCAGCATTTT | CASSSASGQPQHF
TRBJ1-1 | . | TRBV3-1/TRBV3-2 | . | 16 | TGTGCCAGCAGCCAAGAGATGGAGACGGTGAACACTGAAGCTTTCTTT | CASSQEMETVNTEAFF
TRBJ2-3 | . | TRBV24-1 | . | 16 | TGTGCCACCAGTGATCCACAGGTTTTTAGCACAGATACGCAGTATTTT | CATSDPQVFSTDTQYF
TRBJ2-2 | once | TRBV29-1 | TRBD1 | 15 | TGCAGCGTGGGCTCGGGACAGTCGATTACCGGGGAGCTGTTTTTT | CSVGSGQSITGELFF
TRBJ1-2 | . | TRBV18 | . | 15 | TGTGCCAGCTCACCTCAAGTACGACAGTACTATGGCTACACCTTC | CASSPQVRQYYGYTF
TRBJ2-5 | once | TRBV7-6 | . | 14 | TGTGCCAGCAGCCCCATAGATACGGGGGAGACCCAGTACTTC | CASSPIDTGETQYF
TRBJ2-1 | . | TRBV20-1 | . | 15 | TGCAGTGCTAGTATGCCAACCGGTCCCTACAATGAGCAGTTCTTC | CSASMPTGPYNEQFF
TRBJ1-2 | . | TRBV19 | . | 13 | TGTGCCAGTGGTCAGGTCTCCCCCTATGGCTACACCTTC | CASGQVSPYGYTF
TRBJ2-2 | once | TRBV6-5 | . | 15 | TGTGCCAGCATCCCTAGGCGGGGCGACACCGGGGAGCTGTTTTTT | CASIPRRGDTGELFF
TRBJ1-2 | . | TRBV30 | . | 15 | TGTGCCTGGAGTGTTAGGAGGCTAACTCAGAATGGCTACACCTTC | CAWSVRRLTQNGYTF
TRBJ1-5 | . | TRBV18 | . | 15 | TGTGCCAGCTCTGAGGAGGGATTCGGCAATCAGCCCCAGCATTTT | CASSEEGFGNQPQHF
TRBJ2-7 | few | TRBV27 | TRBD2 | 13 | TGTGCCAGCTTCGGGACTAATCACTACGAGCAGTACTTC | CASFGTNHYEQYF
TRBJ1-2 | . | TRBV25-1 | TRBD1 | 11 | TGTGCCAGTCAGGGGGCTTATGGCTACACCTTC | CASQGAYGYTF
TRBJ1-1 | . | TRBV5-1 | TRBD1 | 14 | TGCGCCAGCGGGACAGGGGACTTCGGCACTGAAGCTTTCTTT | CASGTGDFGTEAFF
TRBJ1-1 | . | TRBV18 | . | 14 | TGTGCCAGCTCACCGAGGAAATTGAACACTGAAGCTTTCTTT | CASSPRKLNTEAFF
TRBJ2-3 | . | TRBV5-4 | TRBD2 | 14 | TGTGCCAGCAGCCAGGGACTAGCGCCAGATACGCAGTATTTT | CASSQGLAPDTQYF
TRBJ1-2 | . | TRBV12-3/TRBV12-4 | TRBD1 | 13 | TGTGCCAGCAGTTTCATAGTAGGGGGCGGCTACACCTTC | CASSFIVGGGYTF
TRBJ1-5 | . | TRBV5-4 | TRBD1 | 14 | TGTGCCAGCAGCGTAACAGGGGGCGATCAGCCCCAGCATTTT | CASSVTGGDQPQHF
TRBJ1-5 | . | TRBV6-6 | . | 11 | TGTGCCAGCAGTTTCGGTCAGCCCCAGCATTTT | CASSFGQPQHF